Shown below are 2 T cell receptor beta chains from a single sample sequenced in a study of Graves' ophthalmopathy and Graves' hyperthyroidism (dated by TCRdb to the late 2010s). The instrument was an Illumina HiSeq 2000. TCR beta CDR3 regions were amplified from RNA transcripts for repertoire sequencing. The first round was an RT-PCR using HTBI primers with the Qiagen OneStep RT-PCR kit, and this first round was followed by a second-round multiplex PCR, then size selection and purification. TCRdb applied fastp at Q25 and MiXCR to the public reads, then kept only in-frame beta chains. Rows with a matching CDR3 protein are joined into one entry that keeps the most common DNA and genes. The sample table lists fewer than 250,000 distinct CDR3 sequences, around 30% of them with a count of one. Approximately 8.6% of the sample is taken by the ten largest. The material sequenced was peripheral blood. The receptors stem from a middle-aged man with Graves' ophthalmopathy. Donor details come from another sample of the same person, matched by shared clones.

Ten or more counts support this clonotype. This chain joins TRBV14 and TRBJ1-2; 10 nucleotides match TRBD1. The junction had 12 bases not matched to a gene; V was cut back by 10 bases and J by 7 bases. CDR1 is SGHDN and CDR2 is FVKESK in the germline V gene. The CDR3 loop spans 14 amino acids. The CDR3 DNA is TGTGCCACCAAACCCCGGGACAGGGGAGGTGGCTACACCTTC. Protein: CATKPRDRGGGYTF.

V is TRBV20-1 and J is TRBJ1-1; TRBD1 matches 7 bases. V lost 7 bases to trimming and J lost 4 bases; unmatched junction nucleotides: 9. The CDR3 spans 13 residues. Germline CDR1 DFQATT, CDR2 SNEGSKA (reference sequence). The CDR3 reads CSVLHRGGTEAFF. Written as DNA, the CDR3 is TGCAGTGTATTACACAGGGGCGGCACTGAAGCTTTCTTT.